These 29 T cell receptor beta chains were all obtained from the same sample, sequenced in a study of cytomegalovirus exposure and HLA in healthy donors. Sequencing was performed with immunoSEQ multiplex PCR; in TCRdb, only in-frame clones are kept and a portion is missing. Of hundreds of thousands of clones listed, roughly 90% are singletons. The source material was PBMCs. Every receptor here comes from a woman under 30 in good health and CMV-seronegative.

The chain recombines TRBV7-9 with TRBJ2-1; 12 bases fit TRBD2. With V trimmed by 5 bases and J by 9 bases, 11 bases remained unmatched. The germline V gene has CDR1 SEHNR and CDR2 FQNEAQ (reference sequence). The CDR3 is 16 residues long. This chain's CDR3 is CASSHQTSGRSREQFF. As DNA, the CDR3 is TGTGCCAGCAGCCACCAGACTAGCGGGAGATCGCGTGAGCAGTTCTTC. Full variable domain (outside the CDR3, taken from reference TRBV7-9 and TRBJ2-1): DTGVSQNPRHKITKRGQNVTFRCDPISEHNRLYWYRQTLGQGPEFLTYFQNEAQLEKSRLLSDRFSAERPKGSFSTLEIQRTEQGDSAMYLCASSHQTSGRSREQFFGPGTRLTVL.

V and J are TRBV7-8 and TRBJ2-5; TRBD2 matches 8 bases. Germline V gene lookup returns CDR1 SGHVS and CDR2 FQNEAQ. This CDR3 region has 16 residues. The J segment lost 5 bases and the V segment lost 1 base, leaving 9 bases of the junction unmatched. This CDR3 is CASSLVVGLGRETQYF. CDR3 sequence (DNA): TGTGCCAGCAGCTTAGTGGTGGGACTAGGACGGGAGACCCAGTACTTC.

The chain carries TRBV11-3 and TRBJ2-1, with D perhaps matching TRBD1 (5 bases). The CDR3 extends over 15 amino acids. Trimming took off 1 base at V and 6 bases at J, with 13 bases between the two ends. Germline V gene sequence: CDR1 SGHNT, CDR2 YENEEA. The CDR3 loop is CASSLARGKGNEQFF. In nucleotides, the CDR3 is TGTGCCAGCAGCTTAGCTAGGGGCAAGGGCAATGAGCAGTTCTTC.

On this clone: Other DNA sequences from this sample encode an identical CDR3 as well. The chain joins TRBV27 to TRBJ1-1; 10 positions match TRBD1. Looked up from germline, CDR1 is MNHEY and CDR2 is SMNVEV (reference sequence). The CDR3 contains 15 residues. Trimming at V came to 6 bases and at J to 2 bases, leaving 6 bases not matched to a gene. The DNA of the CDR3 is TGTGCCAGCAGCCTCGACAGGGGGCCCAACACTGAAGCTTTCTTT. It encodes CASSLDRGPNTEAFF.

The chain uses TRBV6-1 and TRBJ2-1; D not certain. The CDR3 consists of 15 residues. Germline CDR1 MNHNS, CDR2 SASEGT. Trimming removed 8 bases from V and 5 bases from J, with 19 bases in between. CDR3 DNA sequence: TGTGCCAGCCGTGTTTTTTGGGCCGGCGACAATGAGCAGTTCTTC. This encodes CASRVFWAGDNEQFF.

The genes are TRBV4-1 and TRBJ2-7; D call uncertain. The CDR3 extends over 15 amino acids. V lost 1 base to trimming and J lost 9 bases, with 19 bases between them. Germline V CDR1 and CDR2: MGHRA, YSYEKL. The CDR3 DNA sequence: TGCGCCAGCAGCCAAGCATTGTCGGAGCCTACGAGGCAGTACTTC. Protein: CASSQALSEPTRQYF.

V is TRBV28 and J is TRBJ1-1, with unresolved D. CDR1 and CDR2 (germline): MDHEN, SYDVKM. The ends were cut back, 6 bases at V and 0 bases at J, with 14 bases in the middle. The length of the CDR3 is 15 residues. In nucleotides, the CDR3 is TGTGCCAGCAGGATCCGAGGAACCATGAACACTGAAGCTTTCTTT. Its protein product is CASRIRGTMNTEAFF. Full variable domain (remainder filled in from reference TRBV28 and TRBJ1-1): DVKVTQSSRYLVKRTGEKVFLECVQDMDHENMFWYRQDPGLGLRLIYFSYDVKMKEKGDIPEGYSVSREKKERFSLILESASTNQTSMYLCASRIRGTMNTEAFFGQGTRLTVV.

The chain couples TRBV2 to TRBJ1-4, with TRBD1 matching 7 bases. Germline values: CDR1 SNHLY, CDR2 FYNNEI. The CDR3 consists of 15 residues. Trimming removed 5 bases from V and 0 bases from J; junction bases left unmatched: 3. The CDR3 DNA follows: TGTGCCAGCAGTTCGACAGGGACAACTAATGAAAAACTGTTTTTT. Protein product: CASSSTGTTNEKLFF.

The chain links TRBV2 to TRBJ1-2; D may be TRBD1 (6 bases). V was shortened by 4 bases and J by 6 bases, with 18 bases between the two germline ends. CDR1 is SNHLY and CDR2 is FYNNEI in the germline V gene. This CDR3 comprises 15 residues. The CDR3 DNA reads as TGTGCCAGCAGTGCTTCTAGGTCCGGGGGGCATGGCTACACCTTC. Residues: CASSASRSGGHGYTF. Variable domain in full (rest from reference TRBV2 and TRBJ1-2): EPEVTQTPSHQVTQMGQEVILRCVPISNHLYFYWYRQILGQKVEFLVSFYNNEISEKSEIFDDQFSVERPDGSNFTLKIRSTKLEDSAMYFCASSASRSGGHGYTFGSGTRLTVV.

The rearrangement joins TRBV18 to TRBJ1-4; 9 bases align to TRBD1. With 3 bases clipped from V and 0 bases from J, the junction kept 2 bases outside the gene matches. This CDR3 contains 16 residues. Germline V gene data show CDR1 as KGHSH and CDR2 as LQKENI. The CDR3 region has the DNA TGTGCCAGCTCACCTCGACAGGGGGCAACTAATGAAAAACTGTTTTTT. Amino acid sequence: CASSPRQGATNEKLFF.

Points on this clone: Other DNA sequences within the sample encode an identical CDR3. V is TRBV27 and J is TRBJ1-5; a weak D match, TRBD1 (6 bases). Per the germline V gene, CDR1 is MNHEY and CDR2 is SMNVEV (reference sequence). Trimming stripped 2 bases from V and 7 bases from J, with 12 bases between. This CDR3 comprises 14 residues. The DNA of the CDR3 is TGTGCCAGCAGTTTAAGCCGAGGGGGACAGCCCCAGCATTTT. It translates to CASSLSRGGQPQHF.

J is TRBJ1-3 and V is TRBV28, with TRBD1 matching over 7 bases. This CDR3 has 16 amino acids. Germline CDR1 is MDHEN and CDR2 is SYDVKM. Trimming at V came to 3 bases and at J to 2 bases, leaving 7 bases not matched to a gene. The chain's CDR3 is CASSFNRGPPGNTIYF. For the CDR3, the DNA is TGTGCCAGCAGTTTCAACAGGGGCCCTCCTGGAAACACCATATATTTT. Variable domain in full (rest from reference TRBV28 and TRBJ1-3): DVKVTQSSRYLVKRTGEKVFLECVQDMDHENMFWYRQDPGLGLRLIYFSYDVKMKEKGDIPEGYSVSREKKERFSLILESASTNQTSMYLCASSFNRGPPGNTIYFGEGSWLTVV.

The chain employs TRBV5-4 and TRBJ1-2, with 8 nucleotides matching TRBD1. V lost 9 bases to trimming and J lost 4 bases; unmatched junction nucleotides: 17. Germline V gene data show CDR1 as SGHNT and CDR2 as YYREEE (reference sequence). The CDR3 has 16 residues. The CDR3, as DNA: TGTGCCACCAGAGGCTATATGAGACAGGGGCCCTATGGCTACACCTTC. Amino acid sequence: CATRGYMRQGPYGYTF.

The chain recombines TRBV29-1 with TRBJ2-5; TRBD1 agrees at 9 bases. Germline-derived CDR1 and CDR2 are SQVTM and ANQGSEA. The CDR3 loop spans 15 amino acids. V lost 6 bases to trimming and J lost 9 bases; unmatched junction nucleotides: 17. This CDR3 reads CSVDPDRGELVAQYF. CDR3 nucleotide sequence: TGCAGCGTCGACCCGGACAGGGGAGAATTGGTTGCCCAGTACTTC.

This clone showed up just once. V and J are TRBV7-9 and TRBJ2-7; TRBD2 matches 7 bases. V was clipped by 1 base and J by 3 bases; unmatched bases: 6. Germline-derived CDR1 and CDR2 are SEHNR and FQNEAQ (reference sequence). The CDR3 runs to 15 residues. The CDR3 sequence: CASSLDGGSHYEQYF. The DNA for the CDR3 is TGTGCCAGCAGCTTAGATGGCGGGAGCCACTACGAGCAGTACTTC.

This chain uses TRBV9 with TRBJ2-1; 7 bases fit TRBD2. This CDR3 region has 15 residues. V gave up 4 bases and J gave up 4 bases; unmatched junction bases: 8. Germline CDR1 is SGDLS and CDR2 is YYNGEE. CDR3 DNA sequence: TGTGCCAGCAGCCCAACCGGGACTACTTACAATGAGCAGTTCTTC. It yields the protein CASSPTGTTYNEQFF.

V gene TRBV27 combines with J gene TRBJ1-1, with D perhaps matching TRBD1 (6 bases). The germline V and J ends were trimmed by 1 base and 2 bases, with 11 bases remaining between them. This CDR3 is 15 amino acids long. CDR1 is MNHEY and CDR2 is SMNVEV in the germline V gene (reference sequence). CDR3 loop: CASSLYAGANTEAFF. The CDR3 region has the DNA TGTGCCAGCAGTTTATATGCAGGGGCTAACACTGAAGCTTTCTTT.

This clone came up a few times. This chain joins TRBV9 and TRBJ2-7, with 7 bases aligning to TRBD2. CDR3 size: 14 residues. Per germline, CDR1 SGDLS and CDR2 YYNGEE. V was clipped by 0 bases and J by 2 bases; unmatched bases: 2. The CDR3 loop is CASSVEGRAYEQYF. DNA for the CDR3: TGTGCCAGCAGCGTAGAGGGGAGGGCCTACGAGCAGTACTTC. The complete variable domain, with remaining parts taken from reference TRBV9 and TRBJ2-7, reads DSGVTQTPKHLITATGQRVTLRCSPRSGDLSVYWYQQSLDQGLQFLIQYYNGEERAKGNILERFSAQQFPDLHSELNLSSLELGDSALYFCASSVEGRAYEQYFGPGTRLTVT.

The chain links TRBV9 to TRBJ2-2; 10 bases align to TRBD2. Germline V CDR1 and CDR2: SGDLS, YYNGEE. The CDR3 is 14 amino acids. Trimming cost V 7 bases and J 7 bases; bases outside gene matches: 7. CDR3 DNA: TGTGCCAGCTCGGCTAGCGGGAGAATCGGGGAGCTGTTTTTT. Amino acids: CASSASGRIGELFF. Using reference TRBV9 and TRBJ2-2 for the parts outside the CDR3, the full variable domain is DSGVTQTPKHLITATGQRVTLRCSPRSGDLSVYWYQQSLDQGLQFLIQYYNGEERAKGNILERFSAQQFPDLHSELNLSSLELGDSALYFCASSASGRIGELFFGEGSRLTVL.

The V call is TRBV27, the J call TRBJ1-2, with 7 bases that match TRBD1. The germline gives CDR1 MNHEY, CDR2 SMNVEV (reference sequence). The CDR3 sequence is 13 residues long. V lost 4 bases, J lost 8 bases, and 7 bases stayed unmatched. DNA for the CDR3: TGTGCCAGCAGTTCGACAGGGATGGGAGGCTACACCTTC. It is translated as CASSSTGMGGYTF.

The V call is TRBV7-9, the J call TRBJ2-5; 7 nucleotides align to TRBD1. This CDR3 is 15 amino acids long. With V trimmed by 4 bases and J by 2 bases, 7 bases remained unmatched. Germline values: CDR1 SEHNR, CDR2 FQNEAQ (reference sequence). The CDR3 DNA reads as TGTGCCAGCAGCTCTTTGGGACAGCGACAAGAGACCCAGTACTTC. Its protein is CASSSLGQRQETQYF.

The gene calls are TRBV13 and TRBJ1-4; no reliable D call. The CDR3 extends over 14 amino acids. V was trimmed by 5 bases and J by 2 bases, leaving 9 bases between them. CDR1 PRHDT and CDR2 FYEKMQ come from the germline V gene (reference sequence). The CDR3 nucleotides read TGTGCCAGCAGCCGCGGTAGGACTAATGAAAAACTGTTTTTT. Its protein product is CASSRGRTNEKLFF.

The chain's CDR3 is CASSRLAGVAEQYF. CDR3 DNA: TGTGCCAGCAGTCGACTAGCGGGAGTGGCCGAGCAGTACTTC. The rearrangement links TRBV27 to TRBJ2-7; 12 bases match TRBD2. After removal of 5 bases from V and 6 bases from J, the junction contained 5 bases not matched to a gene. The CDR3 spans 14 residues. CDR1 and CDR2 from the germline V gene are MNHEY and SMNVEV (reference sequence).

The chain employs TRBV10-3 and TRBJ1-5; D is uncertain. This CDR3 comprises 14 residues. From germline, CDR1 is ENHRY and CDR2 SYGVKD. Trimming removed 5 bases from V and 0 bases from J, with 8 bases in between. CDR3 region: CAISQVYSNQPQHF. CDR3 sequence (DNA): TGTGCCATCAGTCAGGTATATAGCAATCAGCCCCAGCATTTT.

The V and J genes are TRBV30 and TRBJ2-1, with D maybe TRBD1 (5 bases). From germline, CDR1 is GTSNPN and CDR2 SVGIG (reference sequence). Deletions cut 0 bases from V and 7 bases from J, with 13 bases between. The CDR3 extends over 14 amino acids. The DNA for the CDR3 is TGTGCCTGGAGTGTACAGGCGACGACGAATGAGCAGTTCTTC. Translated, it gives CAWSVQATTNEQFF.

This clone was found a few times. The chain couples TRBV10-1 to TRBJ1-2; TRBD1 might be the D (5 bases). Germline CDR1 is WNHNN and CDR2 is SYGVQD (reference sequence). V lost 5 bases and J lost 8, with 12 bases in between. The CDR3 has 12 amino acids. CDR3 nucleotide sequence: TGCGCCAGCAGTAGGGGATCTGGGGGCTACACCTTC. Translated, it gives CASSRGSGGYTF.

V and J are TRBV2 and TRBJ1-2, with 7 bases aligning to TRBD1. The CDR3 extends over 15 amino acids. The junction had 4 bases not matched to a gene; V was cut back by 3 bases and J by 0 bases. CDR1 is SNHLY and CDR2 is FYNNEI in the germline V gene. The CDR3: CASSDDREANYGYTF. CDR3 nucleotides: TGTGCCAGCAGTGACGACAGGGAAGCTAACTATGGCTACACCTTC.

The rearrangement uses TRBV27 and TRBJ2-5; D perhaps matches TRBD1 (6 bases). Trimming left V 3 bases short and J 5 bases short, with 13 bases between. This CDR3 is built from 14 residues. Germline V gene sequence: CDR1 MNHEY, CDR2 SMNVEV (reference sequence). CDR3 protein: CASSLQGRAETQYF. The CDR3 bases are TGTGCCAGCAGTTTGCAGGGGCGAGCGGAGACCCAGTACTTC.

The V call is TRBV15, the J call TRBJ1-4; D is possibly TRBD1 (6 bases). V dropped 0 bases and J dropped 7 bases, with 15 bases sitting between them. The CDR3 runs 16 residues. Germline V gene data show CDR1 as LNHNV and CDR2 as YYDKDF (reference sequence). The CDR3 reads CATSREAGAFSEKLFF. CDR3 DNA sequence: TGTGCCACCAGCAGAGAGGCAGGGGCTTTTAGTGAAAAACTGTTTTTT.